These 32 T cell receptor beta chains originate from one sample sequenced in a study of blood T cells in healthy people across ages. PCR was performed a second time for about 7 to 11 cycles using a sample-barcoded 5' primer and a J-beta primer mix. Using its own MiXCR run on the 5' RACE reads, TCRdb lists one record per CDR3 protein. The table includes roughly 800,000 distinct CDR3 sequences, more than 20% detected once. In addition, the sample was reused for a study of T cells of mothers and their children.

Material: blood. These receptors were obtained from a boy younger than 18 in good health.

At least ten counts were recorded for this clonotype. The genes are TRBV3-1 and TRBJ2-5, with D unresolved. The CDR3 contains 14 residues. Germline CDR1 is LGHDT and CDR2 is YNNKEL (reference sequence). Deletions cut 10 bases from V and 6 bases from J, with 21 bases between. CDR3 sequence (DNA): TGTGCCACCATTTATTTATCGCGCGAAAAGACCCAGTACTTC. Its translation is CATIYLSREKTQYF.

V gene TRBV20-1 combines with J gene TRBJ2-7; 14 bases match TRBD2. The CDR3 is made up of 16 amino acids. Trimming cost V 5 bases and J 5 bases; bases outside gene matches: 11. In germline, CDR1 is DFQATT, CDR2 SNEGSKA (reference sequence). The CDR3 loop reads CSADSGTSGRSDEQYF. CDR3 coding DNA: TGCAGTGCTGATTCAGGGACTAGCGGGAGATCGGACGAGCAGTACTTC.

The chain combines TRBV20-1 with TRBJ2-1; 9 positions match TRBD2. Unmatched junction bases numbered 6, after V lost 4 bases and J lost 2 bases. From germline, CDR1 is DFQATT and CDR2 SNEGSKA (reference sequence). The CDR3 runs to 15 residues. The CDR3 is CSAMISGSPYNEQFF. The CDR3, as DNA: TGCAGTGCTATGATTAGCGGGAGCCCCTACAATGAGCAGTTCTTC.

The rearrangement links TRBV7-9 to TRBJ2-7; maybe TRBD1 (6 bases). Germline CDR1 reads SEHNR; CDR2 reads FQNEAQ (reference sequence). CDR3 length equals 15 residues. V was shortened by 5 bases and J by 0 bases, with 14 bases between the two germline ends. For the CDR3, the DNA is TGTGCCAGCAGCGATAGACAGGACCTCTCCTACGAGCAGTACTTC. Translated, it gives CASSDRQDLSYEQYF.

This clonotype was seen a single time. This CDR3 is CASSSGCEQYF. The DNA of the CDR3 is TGCGCCAGCAGCTCAGGGTGTGAGCAGTACTTC. This sequence joins TRBV5-1 and TRBJ2-7; a weak D match, TRBD1 (5 bases). This CDR3 is 11 amino acids long. Germline-derived CDR1 and CDR2 are SGHRS and YFSETQ. V lost 3 bases and J 7 bases, leaving 8 bases between the germline ends.

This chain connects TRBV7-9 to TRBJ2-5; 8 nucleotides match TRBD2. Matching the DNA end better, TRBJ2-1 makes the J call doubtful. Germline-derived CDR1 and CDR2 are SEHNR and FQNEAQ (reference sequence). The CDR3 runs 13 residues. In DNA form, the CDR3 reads TGTGCCAGCAGCCCCCCGGGGGGGGGTGAGCAGTTCTTC. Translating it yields CASSPPGGGEQFF.

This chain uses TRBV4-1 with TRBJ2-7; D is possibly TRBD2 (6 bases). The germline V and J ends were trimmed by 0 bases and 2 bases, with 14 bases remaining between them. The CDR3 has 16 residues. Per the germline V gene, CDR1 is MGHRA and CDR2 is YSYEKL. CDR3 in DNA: TGCGCCAGCAGCCAAGAGTGGGCGGGACTCGCCTACGAGCAGTACTTC. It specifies CASSQEWAGLAYEQYF.

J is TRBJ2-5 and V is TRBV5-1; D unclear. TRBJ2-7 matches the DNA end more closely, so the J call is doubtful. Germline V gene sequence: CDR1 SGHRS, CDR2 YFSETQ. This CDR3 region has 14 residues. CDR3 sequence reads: CASSLAPNTYEQYF. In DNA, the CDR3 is TGCGCCAGCAGCTTGGCGCCAAATACCTACGAGCAGTACTTC.

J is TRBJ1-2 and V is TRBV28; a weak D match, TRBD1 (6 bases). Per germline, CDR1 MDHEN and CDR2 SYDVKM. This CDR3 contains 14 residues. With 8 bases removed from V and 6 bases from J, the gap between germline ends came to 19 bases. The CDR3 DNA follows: TGTGCCAGCGCGTTGGACAGACCCGGGGATGGCTACACCTTC. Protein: CASALDRPGDGYTF.

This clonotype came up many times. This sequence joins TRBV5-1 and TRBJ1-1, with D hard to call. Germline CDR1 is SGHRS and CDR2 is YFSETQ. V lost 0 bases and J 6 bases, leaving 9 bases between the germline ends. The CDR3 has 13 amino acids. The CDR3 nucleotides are TGCGCCAGCAGCTTGGGTGGAGTTCCTGAAGCTTTCTTT. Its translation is CASSLGGVPEAFF.

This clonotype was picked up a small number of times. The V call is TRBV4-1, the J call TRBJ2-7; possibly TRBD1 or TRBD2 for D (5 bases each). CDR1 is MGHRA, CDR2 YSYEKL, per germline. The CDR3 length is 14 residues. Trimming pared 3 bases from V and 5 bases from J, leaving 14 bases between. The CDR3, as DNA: TGCGCCAGCAGCCAGGGACCGCGCTCGGACGAGCAGTACTTC. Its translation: CASSQGPRSDEQYF.

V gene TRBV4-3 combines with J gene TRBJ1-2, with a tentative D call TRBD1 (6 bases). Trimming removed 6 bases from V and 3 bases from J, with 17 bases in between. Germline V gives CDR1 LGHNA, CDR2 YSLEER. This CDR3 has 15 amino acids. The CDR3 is CASSRNPKGDYGYTF. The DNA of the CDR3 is TGCGCCAGCAGTCGAAACCCAAAGGGGGACTATGGCTACACCTTC.

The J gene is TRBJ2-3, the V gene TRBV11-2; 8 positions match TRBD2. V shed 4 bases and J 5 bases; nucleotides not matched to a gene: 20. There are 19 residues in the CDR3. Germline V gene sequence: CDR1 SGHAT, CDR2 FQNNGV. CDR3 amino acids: CASSSPESESGSWRDTQYF. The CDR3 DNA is TGTGCCAGCAGCTCGCCCGAATCGGAAAGCGGGAGTTGGAGAGATACGCAGTATTTT.

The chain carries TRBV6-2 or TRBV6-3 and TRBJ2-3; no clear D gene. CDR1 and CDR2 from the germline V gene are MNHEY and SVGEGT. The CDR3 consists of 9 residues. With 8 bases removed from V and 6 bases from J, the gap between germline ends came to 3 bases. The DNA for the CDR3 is TGTGCCAGCGGGGATACGCAGTATTTT. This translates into CASGDTQYF.

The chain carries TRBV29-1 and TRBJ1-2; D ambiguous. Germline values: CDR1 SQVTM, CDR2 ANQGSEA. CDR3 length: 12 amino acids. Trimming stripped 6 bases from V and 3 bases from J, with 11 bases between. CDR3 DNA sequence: TGCAGCGTCGATGACACGTACTATGGCTACACCTTC. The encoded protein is CSVDDTYYGYTF.

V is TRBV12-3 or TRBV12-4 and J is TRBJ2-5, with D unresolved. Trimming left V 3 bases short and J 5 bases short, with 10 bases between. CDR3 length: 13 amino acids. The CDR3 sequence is CASSFSTSETQYF. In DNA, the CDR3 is TGTGCCAGCAGTTTTTCTACCTCGGAGACCCAGTACTTC.

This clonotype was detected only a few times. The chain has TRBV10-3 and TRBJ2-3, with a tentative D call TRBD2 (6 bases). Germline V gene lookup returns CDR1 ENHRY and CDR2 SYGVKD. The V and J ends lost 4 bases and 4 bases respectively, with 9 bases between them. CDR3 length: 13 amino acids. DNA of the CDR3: TGTGCCATCAGTGGAGGAGGGGCAGATACGCAGTATTTT. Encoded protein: CAISGGGADTQYF.

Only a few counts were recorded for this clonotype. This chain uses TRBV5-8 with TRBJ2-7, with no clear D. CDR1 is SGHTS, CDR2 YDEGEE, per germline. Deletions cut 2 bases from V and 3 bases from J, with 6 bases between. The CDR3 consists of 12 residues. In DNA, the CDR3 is TGTGCCAGCAGCTTCCTAAACTACGAGCAGTACTTC. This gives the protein CASSFLNYEQYF.

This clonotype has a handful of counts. The CDR3 DNA sequence: TGCGCCAGCAGCAGCCGTCCTAGCGGGAGGGCGAAGTTCGACAATGAGCAGTTCTTC. This sequence encodes CASSSRPSGRAKFDNEQFF. The chain joins TRBV5-1 to TRBJ2-1, with 12 bases lining up with TRBD2. This CDR3 has 19 residues. Germline-derived CDR1 and CDR2 are SGHRS and YFSETQ. V lost 4 bases to trimming and J lost 5 bases; unmatched junction nucleotides: 16.

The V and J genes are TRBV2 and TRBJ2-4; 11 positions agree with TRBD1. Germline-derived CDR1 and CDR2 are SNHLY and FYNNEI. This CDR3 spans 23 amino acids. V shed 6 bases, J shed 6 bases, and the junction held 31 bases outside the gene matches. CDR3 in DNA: TGTGCCAGCAGGGCGCGGGGACAGGGGGTCGAAACGATGGCTCCTACGCGGTTAAACATTCAGTACTTC. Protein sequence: CASRARGQGVETMAPTRLNIQYF.

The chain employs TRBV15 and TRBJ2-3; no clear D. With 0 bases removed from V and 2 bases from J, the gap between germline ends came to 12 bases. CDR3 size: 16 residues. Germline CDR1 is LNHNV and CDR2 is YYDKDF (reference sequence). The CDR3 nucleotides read TGTGCCACCAGCAGAGATTTGGGATTGATCACAGATACGCAGTATTTT. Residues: CATSRDLGLITDTQYF.

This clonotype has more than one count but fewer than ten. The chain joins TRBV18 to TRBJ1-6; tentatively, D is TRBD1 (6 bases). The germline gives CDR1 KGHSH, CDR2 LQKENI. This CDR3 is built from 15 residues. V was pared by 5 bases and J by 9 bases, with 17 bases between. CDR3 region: CASSWEQGFASPLHF. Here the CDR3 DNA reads TGTGCCAGCTCATGGGAACAGGGTTTTGCTTCACCCCTCCACTTT.

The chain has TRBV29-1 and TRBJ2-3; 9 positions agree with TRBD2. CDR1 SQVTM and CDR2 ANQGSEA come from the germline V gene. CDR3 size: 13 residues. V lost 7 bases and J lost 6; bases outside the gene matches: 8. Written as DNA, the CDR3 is TGCAGCGCCGCACGCGGGAGGGGCGATACGCAGTATTTT. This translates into CSAARGRGDTQYF.

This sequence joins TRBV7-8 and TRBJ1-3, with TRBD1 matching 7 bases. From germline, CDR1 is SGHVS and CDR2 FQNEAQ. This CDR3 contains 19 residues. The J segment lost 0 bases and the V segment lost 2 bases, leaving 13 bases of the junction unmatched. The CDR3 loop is CASSLLFFRTGSSGNTIYF. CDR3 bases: TGTGCCAGCAGCTTATTATTTTTCCGGACAGGAAGCTCTGGAAACACCATATATTTT.

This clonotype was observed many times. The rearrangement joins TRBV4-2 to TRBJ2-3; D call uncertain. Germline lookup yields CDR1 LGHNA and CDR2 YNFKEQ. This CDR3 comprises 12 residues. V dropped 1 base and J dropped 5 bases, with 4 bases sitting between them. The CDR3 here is CASSQVEDTQYF. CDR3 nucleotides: TGTGCCAGCAGCCAAGTAGAAGATACGCAGTATTTT.

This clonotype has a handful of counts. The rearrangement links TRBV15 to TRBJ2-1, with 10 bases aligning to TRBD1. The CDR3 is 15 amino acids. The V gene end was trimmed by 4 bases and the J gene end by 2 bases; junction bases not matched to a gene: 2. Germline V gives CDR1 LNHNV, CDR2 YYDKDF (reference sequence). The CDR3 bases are TGTGCCACCAGCACCGGGACAGGGGCCTACAATGAGCAGTTCTTC. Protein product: CATSTGTGAYNEQFF. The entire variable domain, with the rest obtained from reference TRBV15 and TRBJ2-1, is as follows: DAMVIQNPRYQVTQFGKPVTLSCSQTLNHNVMYWYQQKSSQAPKLLFHYYDKDFNNEADTPDNFQSRRPNTSFCFLDIRSPGLGDTAMYLCATSTGTGAYNEQFFGPGTRLTVL.

CDR3 bases: TGTGCCGGAGCCGGTTTGGGGGGCAATGGCTACACCTTC. It specifies CAGAGLGGNGYTF. This chain uses TRBV7-2 with TRBJ1-2, with D possibly being TRBD1 (6 bases). Trimming took off 11 bases at V and 6 bases at J, with 19 bases between the two ends. The CDR3 has 13 amino acids. Looked up from germline, CDR1 is SGHTA and CDR2 is FQGNSA. The variable domain in full, with the rest retrieved from reference TRBV7-2 and TRBJ1-2, is GAGVSQSPSNKVTEKGKDVELRCDPISGHTALYWYRQSLGQGLEFLIYFQGNSAPDKSGLPSDRFSAERTGGSVSTLTIQRTQQEDSAVYLCAGAGLGGNGYTFGSGTRLTVV.

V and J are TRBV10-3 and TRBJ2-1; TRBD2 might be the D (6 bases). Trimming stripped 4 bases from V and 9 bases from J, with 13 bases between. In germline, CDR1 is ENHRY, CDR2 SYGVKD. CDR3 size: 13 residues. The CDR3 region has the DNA TGTGCCATCAGTGGCTCTGGGGGAGGTGAGCAGTTCTTC. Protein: CAISGSGGGEQFF.

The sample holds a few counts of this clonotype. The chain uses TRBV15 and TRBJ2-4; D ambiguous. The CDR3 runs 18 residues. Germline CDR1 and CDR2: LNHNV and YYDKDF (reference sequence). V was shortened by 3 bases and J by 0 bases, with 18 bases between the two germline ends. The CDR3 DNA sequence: TGTGCCACCAGCAGGGAAATACAGACCCAGATAGCCAAAAACATTCAGTACTTC. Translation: CATSREIQTQIAKNIQYF.

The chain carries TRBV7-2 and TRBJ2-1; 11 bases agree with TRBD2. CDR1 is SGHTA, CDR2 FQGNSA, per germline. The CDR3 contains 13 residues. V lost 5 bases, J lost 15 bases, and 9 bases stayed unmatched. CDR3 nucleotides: TGTGCCAGCAGCCTCTATAGCGGGGGGGCCCCGTTCTTC. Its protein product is CASSLYSGGAPFF.

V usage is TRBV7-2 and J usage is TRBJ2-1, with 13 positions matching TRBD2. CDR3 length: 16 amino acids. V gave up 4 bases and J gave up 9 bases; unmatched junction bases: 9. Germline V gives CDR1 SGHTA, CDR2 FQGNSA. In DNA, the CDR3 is TGTGCCAGCAGCTCACGGACTAGCGGGGGTGGTGTTGAGCAGTTCTTC. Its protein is CASSSRTSGGGVEQFF.

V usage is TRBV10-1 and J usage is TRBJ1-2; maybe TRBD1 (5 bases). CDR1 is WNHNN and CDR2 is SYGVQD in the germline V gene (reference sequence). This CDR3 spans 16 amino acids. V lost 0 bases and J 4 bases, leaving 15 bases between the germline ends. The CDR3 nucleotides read TGCGCCAGCAGTGAGTCGGTCAGGGAGGCTATCTATGGCTACACCTTC. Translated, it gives CASSESVREAIYGYTF.